The subject of this entry is one TCR beta chain. The sample is drawn from a study of OX40 agonist ivuxolimab in advanced cancers. Germline assignment: CDR1 SNHLY and CDR2 FYNNEI. The CDR3 is 13 residues long. The V end was cut by 11 bases, the J end by 3 bases, with 16 bases between. Repertoires were generated with immunoSEQ multiplex PCR, while TCRdb's copy carries only in-frame clones and drops some. The repertoire holds about 82,000 clones, with approximately 89% as singletons. The origin of this receptor is an adult with an advanced solid tumor such as melanoma, head and neck, liver or kidney cancer. The chain employs TRBV2 and TRBJ2-5; perhaps TRBD2 as D (5 bases). The sample in question was CD4+ or CD8+ T cells sorted from blood, obtained in a trial of the OX40 agonist ivuxolimab. CDR3 DNA sequence: TGTGCCTCGAGGGCCTTGAGCGAAGAGACCCAGTACTTC. Amino acids: CASRALSEETQYF.